Following are 2 T cell receptor beta chains from one sample sequenced in a study of Ad26.COV2.S vaccination and SARS-CoV-2 variants. Treatment meaning: roughly 19 received Ad26.COV2.S at low or high dose, single or two shots; about 5 received placebo; per-sample allocation not given. At day 63 after the first vaccine or placebo injection, samples were drawn. TCRdb's table, derived via immunoSEQ multiplex PCR, lists solely in-frame clones and lacks some. This table holds hundreds of thousands of clones, approximately 90% found once. The source material was peripheral blood, sampled in a trial of Ad26.COV2.S vaccine versus placebo. Receptors were obtained from a person between 18 and 65 years old who received the Ad26.COV2.S COVID-19 vaccine or a placebo.

In DNA, the CDR3 is TGTGCCAGCAGCTTAACCGACAGGGGAACCACTGAAGCTTTCTTT. Residues: CASSLTDRGTTEAFF. This rearrangement joins TRBV7-3 to TRBJ1-1, with 8 nucleotides matching TRBD1. The V segment lost 0 bases and the J segment 4 bases; nucleotides outside the gene matches: 4. The CDR3 extends over 15 amino acids. Germline loops: CDR1 SGHTA, CDR2 FQGTGA.

The DNA for the CDR3 is TGCGCCAGCAGTCAGCAGGGCGACACCGGGGAGCTGTTTTTT. Amino acid sequence: CASSQQGDTGELFF. The V and J genes are TRBV23-1 and TRBJ2-2, with TRBD1 as a possible D gene (5 bases). TRBV23-1 falls under the ORF class, with uncertain function. The CDR3 covers 14 residues. The germline V and J ends were trimmed by 3 bases and 3 bases, with 8 bases remaining between them.